The entry below describes one TCR beta chain. This record belongs to a study of blood T cell repertoires in COVID-19. Two negative PCRs, clearance, or symptom resolution had been documented for recovered Cohort 3 donors. Trimming at V came to 6 bases and at J to 0 bases, leaving 6 bases not matched to a gene. Germline loops: CDR1 LGHNA, CDR2 YSLEER. The CDR3 is made up of 16 amino acids. Profiled with immunoSEQ multiplex PCR; TCRdb holds only in-frame clones, not every one. Of about 160,000 clones detected, roughly 88% appear once; the ten largest clones hold less than 8.5%. V usage is TRBV4-3 and J usage is TRBJ2-1; 9 bases are shared with TRBD1. The sample was PBMCs or T cells enriched from blood (not recorded which). The receptor comes from a woman aged 45-65 years who had recovered from COVID-19. CDR3 DNA sequence: TGCGCCAGCAGGCGTACGACAGGGGGCTCCTACAATGAGCAGTTCTTC. Protein: CASRRTTGGSYNEQFF.